This entry lists 5 T cell receptor beta chains sequenced from one sample in a study of post-analysis software for immune sequencing data. Researchers reported that TCR beta cDNA libraries carried unique molecular identifiers. MiXCR was run by TCRdb on the PCR reads, yielding one entry per CDR3 protein. The repertoire holds 550,000 to 700,000 distinct CDR3 sequences, 44% seen once, with 1.7% in the top ten. Their target antigens are unknown. Study-wide results and limits: Compared with controls, patients had more of roughly 5 TRBV segments, including TRBV5-6, TRBV5-1 and TRBV20-1.

The sequenced sample consisted of blood. Receptor source: a girl under 18 with multiple sclerosis.

The CDR3 sequence: CASSISGRDLYEQYF. CDR3 nucleotides: TGTGCCAGCAGTATTAGCGGGAGGGACCTCTACGAGCAGTACTTC. This chain links TRBV12-3 or TRBV12-4 with TRBJ2-7, with 11 nucleotides matching TRBD2. There are 15 residues in the CDR3. The V and J ends lost 5 bases and 3 bases, in that order; junction bases with no gene match: 6.

This clonotype turned up a few times. The V gene is TRBV4-1, the J gene TRBJ2-1; 9 bases line up with TRBD1. The V gene's germline CDR1 is MGHRA and CDR2 YSYEKL. The junction had 6 bases not matched to a gene; V was cut back by 3 bases and J by 0 bases. CDR3 size: 17 residues. This chain's CDR3 is CASSQHLTGGSYNEQFF. In nucleotides, the CDR3 is TGCGCCAGCAGCCAGCACTTGACAGGGGGCTCCTACAATGAGCAGTTCTTC.

This clonotype was counted only a few times. The chain combines TRBV20-1 with TRBJ1-6; D ambiguous. This CDR3 is 14 amino acids long. Germline CDR1 is DFQATT and CDR2 is SNEGSKA (reference sequence). The ends were cut back, 3 bases at V and 7 bases at J, with 13 bases in the middle. This CDR3 is CSASKGLPNSPLHF. CDR3 bases: TGCAGTGCTAGTAAAGGACTCCCAAATTCACCCCTCCACTTT.

This clonotype has only a few counts. The CDR3, as DNA: TGCAGTGCTAGAGATCTCAGGACGGCCACCGGGGAGCTGTTTTTT. Protein product: CSARDLRTATGELFF. The chain recombines TRBV20-1 with TRBJ2-2; D is undetermined. Germline V gene lookup returns CDR1 DFQATT and CDR2 SNEGSKA (reference sequence). There are 15 residues in the CDR3. Trimming removed 0 bases at V and 4 bases at J, with 12 bases between.

CDR3: CASSGGSSSYNEQFF. The CDR3 DNA reads TGTGCCAGCAGTGGGGGATCCAGCTCCTACAATGAGCAGTTCTTC. V gene TRBV2 combines with J gene TRBJ2-1; D is unresolved. The CDR3 length is 15 residues. The germline gives CDR1 SNHLY, CDR2 FYNNEI. The germline V and J ends were trimmed by 4 bases and 0 bases, with 10 bases remaining between them.